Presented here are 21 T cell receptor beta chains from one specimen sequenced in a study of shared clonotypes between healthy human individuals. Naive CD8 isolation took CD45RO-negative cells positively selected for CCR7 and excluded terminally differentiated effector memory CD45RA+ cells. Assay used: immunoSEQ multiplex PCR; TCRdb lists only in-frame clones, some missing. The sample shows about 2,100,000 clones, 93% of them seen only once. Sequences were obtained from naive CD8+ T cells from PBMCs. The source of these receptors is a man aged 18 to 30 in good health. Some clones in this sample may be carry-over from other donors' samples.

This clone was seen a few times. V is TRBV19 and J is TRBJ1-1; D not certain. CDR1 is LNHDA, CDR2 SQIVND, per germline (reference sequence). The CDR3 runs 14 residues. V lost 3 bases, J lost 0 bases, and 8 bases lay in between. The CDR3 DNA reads TGTGCCAGTAGTATGAGACAAATGAACACTGAAGCTTTCTTT. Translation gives CASSMRQMNTEAFF. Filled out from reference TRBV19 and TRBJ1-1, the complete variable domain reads DGGITQSPKYLFRKEGQNVTLSCEQNLNHDAMYWYRQDPGQGLRLIYYSQIVNDFQKGDIAEGYSVSREKKESFPLTVTSAQKNPTAFYLCASSMRQMNTEAFFGQGTRLTVV.

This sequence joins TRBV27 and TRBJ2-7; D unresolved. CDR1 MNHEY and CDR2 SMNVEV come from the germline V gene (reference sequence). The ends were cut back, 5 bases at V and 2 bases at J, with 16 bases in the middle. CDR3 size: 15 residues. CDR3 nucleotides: TGTGCCAGCAGTGCCCTGGGGATTTTGGCCTACGAGCAGTACTTC. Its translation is CASSALGILAYEQYF.

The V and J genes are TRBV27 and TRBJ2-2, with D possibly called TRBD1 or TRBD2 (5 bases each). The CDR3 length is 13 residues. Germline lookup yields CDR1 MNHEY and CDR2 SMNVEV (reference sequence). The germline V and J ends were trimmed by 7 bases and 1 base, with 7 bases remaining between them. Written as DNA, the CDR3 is TGTGCCAGCAATGGGGGGAACACCGGGGAGCTGTTTTTT. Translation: CASNGGNTGELFF.

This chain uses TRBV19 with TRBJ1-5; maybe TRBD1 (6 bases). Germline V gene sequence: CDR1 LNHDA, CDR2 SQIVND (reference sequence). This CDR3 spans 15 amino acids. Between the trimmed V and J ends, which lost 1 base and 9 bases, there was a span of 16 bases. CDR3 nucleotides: TGTGCCAGTAGTATAGCAAGCGGGGGCGGTGCGCCCCAGCATTTT. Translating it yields CASSIASGGGAPQHF.

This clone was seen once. The chain's CDR3 is CSVPREGSGANVLTF. The CDR3 DNA reads as TGCAGCGTGCCCCGGGAAGGGTCCGGGGCCAACGTCCTGACTTTC. The chain carries TRBV29-1 and TRBJ2-6, with D maybe TRBD2 (5 bases). From germline, CDR1 is SQVTM and CDR2 ANQGSEA. This CDR3 spans 15 amino acids. The V end lost 6 bases, the J end lost 4 bases, and 16 bases lay between the germline ends.

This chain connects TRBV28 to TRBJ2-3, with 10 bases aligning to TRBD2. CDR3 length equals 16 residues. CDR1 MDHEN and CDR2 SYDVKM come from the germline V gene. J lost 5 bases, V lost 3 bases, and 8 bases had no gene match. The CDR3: CASSFGLAGAEDTQYF. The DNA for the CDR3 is TGTGCCAGCAGTTTTGGGCTAGCGGGAGCGGAAGATACGCAGTATTTT.

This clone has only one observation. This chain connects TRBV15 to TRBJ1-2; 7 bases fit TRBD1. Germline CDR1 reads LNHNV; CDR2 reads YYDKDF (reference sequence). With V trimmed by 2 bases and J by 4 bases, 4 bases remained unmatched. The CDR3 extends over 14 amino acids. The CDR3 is CATSRTGEGYGYTF. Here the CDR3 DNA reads TGTGCCACCAGCAGAACAGGGGAGGGCTATGGCTACACCTTC.

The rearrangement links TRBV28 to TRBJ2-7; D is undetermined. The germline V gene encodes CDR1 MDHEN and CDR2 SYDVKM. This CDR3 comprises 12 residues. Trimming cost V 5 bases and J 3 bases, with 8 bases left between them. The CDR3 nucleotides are TGTGCCAGCAGTATGGGGTTCTACGAGCAGTACTTC. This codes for CASSMGFYEQYF.

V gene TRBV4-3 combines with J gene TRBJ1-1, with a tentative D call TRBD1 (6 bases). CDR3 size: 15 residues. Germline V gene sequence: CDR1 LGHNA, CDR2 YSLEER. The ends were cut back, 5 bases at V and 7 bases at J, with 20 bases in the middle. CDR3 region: CASSSAWGRGFEAFF. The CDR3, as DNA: TGCGCCAGCAGCTCTGCCTGGGGTAGGGGGTTTGAAGCTTTCTTT.

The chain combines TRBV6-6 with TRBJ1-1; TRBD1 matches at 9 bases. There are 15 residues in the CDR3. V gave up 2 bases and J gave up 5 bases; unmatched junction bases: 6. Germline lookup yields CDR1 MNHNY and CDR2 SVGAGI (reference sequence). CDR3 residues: CASSYAETGGTEAFF. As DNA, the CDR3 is TGTGCCAGCAGTTACGCTGAGACAGGGGGTACTGAAGCTTTCTTT.

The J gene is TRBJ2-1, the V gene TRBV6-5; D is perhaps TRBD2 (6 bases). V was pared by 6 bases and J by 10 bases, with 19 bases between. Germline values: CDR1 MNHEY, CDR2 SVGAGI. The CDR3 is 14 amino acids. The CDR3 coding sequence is TGTGCCAGCAGCCTCTCAAGCCTTGGGGGGGAGCAGTTCTTC. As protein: CASSLSSLGGEQFF.

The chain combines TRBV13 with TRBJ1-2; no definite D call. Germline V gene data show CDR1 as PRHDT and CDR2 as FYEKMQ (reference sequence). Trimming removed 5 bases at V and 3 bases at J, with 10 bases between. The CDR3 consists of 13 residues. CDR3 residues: CASSPTSDYGYTF. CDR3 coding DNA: TGTGCCAGCAGCCCCACGTCTGACTATGGCTACACCTTC.

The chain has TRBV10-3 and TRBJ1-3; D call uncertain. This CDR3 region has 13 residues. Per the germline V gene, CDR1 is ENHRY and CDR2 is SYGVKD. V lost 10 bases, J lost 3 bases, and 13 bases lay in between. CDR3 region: CATRERVGNTIYF. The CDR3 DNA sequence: TGTGCCACCCGGGAACGGGTTGGAAACACCATATATTTT.

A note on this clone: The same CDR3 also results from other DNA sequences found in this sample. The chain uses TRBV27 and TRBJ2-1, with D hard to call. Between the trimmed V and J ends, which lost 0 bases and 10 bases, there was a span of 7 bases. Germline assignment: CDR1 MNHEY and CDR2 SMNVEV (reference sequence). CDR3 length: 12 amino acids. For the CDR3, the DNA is TGTGCCAGCAGTTTATCTGGAACGGAGCAGTTCTTC. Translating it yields CASSLSGTEQFF.

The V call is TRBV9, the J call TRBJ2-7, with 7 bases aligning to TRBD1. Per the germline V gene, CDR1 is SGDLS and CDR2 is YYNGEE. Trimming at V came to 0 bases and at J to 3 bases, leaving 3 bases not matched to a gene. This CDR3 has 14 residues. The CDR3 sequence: CASSVGRQGYEQYF. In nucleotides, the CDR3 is TGTGCCAGCAGCGTAGGGAGACAGGGCTACGAGCAGTACTTC.

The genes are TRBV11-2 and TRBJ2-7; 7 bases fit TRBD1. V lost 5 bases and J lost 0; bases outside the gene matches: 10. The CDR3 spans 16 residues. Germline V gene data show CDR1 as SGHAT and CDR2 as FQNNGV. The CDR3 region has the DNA TGTGCCAGCAGCCCGATTCGGACAGGAAGCTCCTACGAGCAGTACTTC. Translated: CASSPIRTGSSYEQYF.

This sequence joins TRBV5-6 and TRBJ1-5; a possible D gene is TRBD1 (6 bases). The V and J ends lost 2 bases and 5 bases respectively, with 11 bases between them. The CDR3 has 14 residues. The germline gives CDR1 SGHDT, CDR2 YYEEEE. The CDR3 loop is CASSFYQGHQPQHF. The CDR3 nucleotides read TGTGCCAGCAGCTTCTACCAGGGGCATCAGCCCCAGCATTTT.

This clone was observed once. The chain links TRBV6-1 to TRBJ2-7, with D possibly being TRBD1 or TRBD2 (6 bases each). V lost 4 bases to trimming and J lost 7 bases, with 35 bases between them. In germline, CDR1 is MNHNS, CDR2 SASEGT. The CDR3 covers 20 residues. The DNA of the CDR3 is TGTGCCAGCAGTGGCACAACTACAGGGTTCGAACTAGCCGAGAGGATAGAGCAGTACTTC. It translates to CASSGTTTGFELAERIEQYF.

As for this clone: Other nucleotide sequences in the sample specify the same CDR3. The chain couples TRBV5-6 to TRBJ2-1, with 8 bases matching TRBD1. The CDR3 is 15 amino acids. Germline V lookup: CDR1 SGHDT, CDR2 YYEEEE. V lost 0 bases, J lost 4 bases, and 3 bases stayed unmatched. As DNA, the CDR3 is TGTGCCAGCAGCTTGGGACAGGGGCGATACAATGAGCAGTTCTTC. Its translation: CASSLGQGRYNEQFF.

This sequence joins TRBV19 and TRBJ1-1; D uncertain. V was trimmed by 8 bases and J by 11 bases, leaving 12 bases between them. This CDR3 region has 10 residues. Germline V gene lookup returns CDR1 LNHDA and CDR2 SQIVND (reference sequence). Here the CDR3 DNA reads TGTGCCAGTTACAAGGGTTCGGCTTTCTTT. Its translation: CASYKGSAFF.

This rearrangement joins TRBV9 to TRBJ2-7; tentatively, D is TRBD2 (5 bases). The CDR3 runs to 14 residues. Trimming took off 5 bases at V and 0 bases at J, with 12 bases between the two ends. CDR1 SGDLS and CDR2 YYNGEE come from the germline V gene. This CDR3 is CASRLKEVSYEQYF. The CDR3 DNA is TGTGCCAGCAGATTGAAGGAGGTCTCCTACGAGCAGTACTTC. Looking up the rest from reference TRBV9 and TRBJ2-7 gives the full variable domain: DSGVTQTPKHLITATGQRVTLRCSPRSGDLSVYWYQQSLDQGLQFLIQYYNGEERAKGNILERFSAQQFPDLHSELNLSSLELGDSALYFCASRLKEVSYEQYFGPGTRLTVT.